This T cell receptor beta chain was sequenced for a study of shared clonotypes between healthy human individuals. Study-wide results and limits: In general, naive subsets displayed greater estimated richness than memory subsets did.

As to this clone: Its antigen remains unknown.

The protocol was immunoSEQ multiplex PCR, while the TCRdb copy is restricted to in-frame clones and leaves out a portion. There are more than 2,000,000 clones in the sample; approximately 93% occur only once, and about 0.37% lies in the top ten. The CDR3 sequence is 14 residues long. The V segment lost 4 bases and the J segment 4 bases; nucleotides outside the gene matches: 5. Germline-derived CDR1 and CDR2 are SGHTA and FQGNSA. The receptor was derived from a man younger than 35 in good health. Some clones in this sample may be carry-over from other donors' samples. J is TRBJ1-1 and V is TRBV7-2; 8 nucleotides agree with TRBD1. The sequenced material came from naive CD4+ T cells from PBMCs. Subset here: CD45RA+ positively selected. This CDR3 reads CASSSQGGGTEAFF. The CDR3 nucleotides are TGTGCCAGCAGCTCACAGGGGGGCGGCACTGAAGCTTTCTTT.